The T cell receptor beta chain under discussion was sequenced for a study of T cell changes during pregnancy in multiple sclerosis. Clones were sequenced by immunoSEQ multiplex PCR, and TCRdb holds only the in-frame ones, with some missing. The data show roughly 76,000 clones, with about nine tenths seen just once and around 0.5% held by the top ten. Worth noting for this clone: The same CDR3 can be traced to other DNA sequences in this sample.

Looked up from germline, CDR1 is LNHDA and CDR2 is SQIVND (reference sequence). The CDR3 loop spans 14 amino acids. The junction had 7 bases not matched to a gene; V was cut back by 4 bases and J by 8 bases. The sequence was collected from a female donor with multiple sclerosis, enrolled in a pregnancy study. The rearrangement uses TRBV19 and TRBJ1-2, with TRBD1 matching over 10 bases. The sequencing used CD4+ T cells from peripheral blood mononuclear cells, collected in the second trimester of pregnancy. The CDR3 spells CASSTRQGAPGYTF. The CDR3 bases are TGTGCCAGTAGTACCCGACAGGGGGCGCCGGGCTACACCTTC.